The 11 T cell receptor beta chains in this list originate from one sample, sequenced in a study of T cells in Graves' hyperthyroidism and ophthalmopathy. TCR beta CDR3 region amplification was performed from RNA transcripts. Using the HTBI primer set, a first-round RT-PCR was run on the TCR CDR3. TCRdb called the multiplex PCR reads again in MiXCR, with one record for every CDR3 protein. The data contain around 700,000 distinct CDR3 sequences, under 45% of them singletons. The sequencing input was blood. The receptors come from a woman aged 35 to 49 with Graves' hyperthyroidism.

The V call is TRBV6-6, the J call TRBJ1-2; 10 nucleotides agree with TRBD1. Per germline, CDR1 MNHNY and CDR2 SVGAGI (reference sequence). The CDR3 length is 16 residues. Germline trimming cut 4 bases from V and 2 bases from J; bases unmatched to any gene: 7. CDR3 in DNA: TGTGCCAGCAGTTCCCCGGGACAGGGGTTGAACTATGGCTACACCTTC. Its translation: CASSSPGQGLNYGYTF.

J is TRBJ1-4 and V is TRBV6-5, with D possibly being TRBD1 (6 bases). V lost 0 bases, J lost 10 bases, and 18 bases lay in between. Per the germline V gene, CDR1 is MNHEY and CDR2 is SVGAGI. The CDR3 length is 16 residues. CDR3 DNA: TGTGCCAGCAGTTACTCCATCGGCGGCGTAGGGGGAAAACTGTTTTTT. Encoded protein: CASSYSIGGVGGKLFF.

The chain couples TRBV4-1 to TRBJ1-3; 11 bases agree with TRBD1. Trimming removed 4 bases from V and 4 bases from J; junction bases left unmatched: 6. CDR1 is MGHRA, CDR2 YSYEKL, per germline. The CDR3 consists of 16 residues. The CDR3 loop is CASSLLGTGGGNTIYF. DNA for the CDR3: TGCGCCAGCAGCCTTCTCGGGACAGGGGGAGGAAACACCATATATTTT.

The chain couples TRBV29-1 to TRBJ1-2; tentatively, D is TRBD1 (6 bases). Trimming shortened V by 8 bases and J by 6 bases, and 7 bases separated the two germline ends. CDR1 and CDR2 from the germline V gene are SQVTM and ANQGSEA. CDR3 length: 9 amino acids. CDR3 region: CSQGNGYTF. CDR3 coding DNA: TGCAGCCAGGGGAATGGCTACACCTTC.

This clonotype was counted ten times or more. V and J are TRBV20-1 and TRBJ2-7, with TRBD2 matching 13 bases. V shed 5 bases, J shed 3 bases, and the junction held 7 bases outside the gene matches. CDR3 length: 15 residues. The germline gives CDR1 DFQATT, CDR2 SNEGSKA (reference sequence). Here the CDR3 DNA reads TGCAGTGCTCCAGGGACTAGCGGGGATTTCTACGAGCAGTACTTC. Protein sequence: CSAPGTSGDFYEQYF.

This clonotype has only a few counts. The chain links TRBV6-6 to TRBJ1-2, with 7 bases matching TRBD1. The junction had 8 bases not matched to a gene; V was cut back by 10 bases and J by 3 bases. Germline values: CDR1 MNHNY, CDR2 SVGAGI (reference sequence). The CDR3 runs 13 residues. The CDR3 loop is CATAAGGDYGYTF. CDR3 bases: TGTGCCACAGCGGCAGGGGGGGACTATGGCTACACCTTC.

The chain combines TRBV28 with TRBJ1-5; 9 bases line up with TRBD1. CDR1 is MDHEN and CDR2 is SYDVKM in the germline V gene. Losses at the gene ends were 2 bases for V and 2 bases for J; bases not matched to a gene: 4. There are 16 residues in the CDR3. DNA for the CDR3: TGTGCCAGCAGTTTAAACAGGGGGCTAGGCAATCAGCCCCAGCATTTT. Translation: CASSLNRGLGNQPQHF.

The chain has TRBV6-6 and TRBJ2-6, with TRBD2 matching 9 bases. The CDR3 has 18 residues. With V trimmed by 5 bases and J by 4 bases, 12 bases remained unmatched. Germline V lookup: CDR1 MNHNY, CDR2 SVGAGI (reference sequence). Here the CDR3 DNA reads TGTGCCAGCAGTCCGACTAGCGGATCTCTCGGGGGGGCCAACGTCCTGACTTTC. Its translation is CASSPTSGSLGGANVLTF.

CDR3 protein: CASSLAYREGEQYF. The CDR3 nucleotides are TGTGCCAGCAGCTTGGCCTACAGGGAGGGGGAGCAGTACTTC. The V gene is TRBV5-6, the J gene TRBJ2-7; a weak D match, TRBD2 (7 bases). V lost 0 bases and J 7 bases, leaving 14 bases between the germline ends. The CDR3 length is 14 residues. Germline lookup yields CDR1 SGHDT and CDR2 YYEEEE.

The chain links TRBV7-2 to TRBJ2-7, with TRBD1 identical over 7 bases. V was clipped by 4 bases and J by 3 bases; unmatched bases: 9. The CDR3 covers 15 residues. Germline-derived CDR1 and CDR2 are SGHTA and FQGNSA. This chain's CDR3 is CASSSTGTAHYEQYF. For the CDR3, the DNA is TGTGCCAGCAGCTCGACCGGGACAGCCCACTACGAGCAGTACTTC.

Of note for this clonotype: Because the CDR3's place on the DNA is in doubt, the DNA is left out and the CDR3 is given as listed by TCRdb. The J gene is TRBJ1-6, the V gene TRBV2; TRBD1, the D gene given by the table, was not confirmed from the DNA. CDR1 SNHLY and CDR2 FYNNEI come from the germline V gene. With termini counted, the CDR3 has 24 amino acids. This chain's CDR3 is CASSGGQAAYEQYFGPGADSPLHF.